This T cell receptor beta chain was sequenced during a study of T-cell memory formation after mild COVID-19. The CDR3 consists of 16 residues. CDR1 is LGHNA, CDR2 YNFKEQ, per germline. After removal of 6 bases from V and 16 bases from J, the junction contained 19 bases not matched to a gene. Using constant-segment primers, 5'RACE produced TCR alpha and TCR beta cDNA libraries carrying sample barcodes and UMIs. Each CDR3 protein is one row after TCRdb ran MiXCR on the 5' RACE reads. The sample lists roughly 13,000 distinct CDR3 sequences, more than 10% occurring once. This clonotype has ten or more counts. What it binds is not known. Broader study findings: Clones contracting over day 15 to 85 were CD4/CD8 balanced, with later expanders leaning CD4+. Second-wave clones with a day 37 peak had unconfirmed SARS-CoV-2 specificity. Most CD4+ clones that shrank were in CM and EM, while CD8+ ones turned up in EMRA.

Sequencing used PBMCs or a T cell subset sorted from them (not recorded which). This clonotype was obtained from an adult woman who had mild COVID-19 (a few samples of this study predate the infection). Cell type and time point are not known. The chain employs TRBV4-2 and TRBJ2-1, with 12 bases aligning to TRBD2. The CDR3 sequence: CASRGPGTSGYTVNFF. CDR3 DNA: TGTGCCAGCAGGGGGCCCGGGACTAGCGGGTACACTGTCAATTTCTTC.